This TCR beta chain was sequenced for a study of T cell responses to AZD1222 COVID-19 vaccine. Trimming left V 3 bases short and J 9 bases short, with 18 bases between. Germline CDR1 reads DFQATT; CDR2 reads SNEGSKA (reference sequence). The CDR3 is 15 amino acids. Only in-frame clones appear in the TCRdb table, and some are missing; sequencing was by immunoSEQ multiplex PCR. The repertoire holds some 130,000 clones, with 70% to 90% as singletons. Here the sequenced sample was peripheral blood, taken on day 0 of AZD1222 vaccination. V usage is TRBV20-1 and J usage is TRBJ1-6; tentatively, D is TRBD1 (6 bases). This clonotype originated in an adult in good health. The CDR3 DNA reads as TGCAGTGCTAGTTTTCTACAGGGAGGAAGTTCACCCCTCCACTTT. Its protein is CSASFLQGGSSPLHF.